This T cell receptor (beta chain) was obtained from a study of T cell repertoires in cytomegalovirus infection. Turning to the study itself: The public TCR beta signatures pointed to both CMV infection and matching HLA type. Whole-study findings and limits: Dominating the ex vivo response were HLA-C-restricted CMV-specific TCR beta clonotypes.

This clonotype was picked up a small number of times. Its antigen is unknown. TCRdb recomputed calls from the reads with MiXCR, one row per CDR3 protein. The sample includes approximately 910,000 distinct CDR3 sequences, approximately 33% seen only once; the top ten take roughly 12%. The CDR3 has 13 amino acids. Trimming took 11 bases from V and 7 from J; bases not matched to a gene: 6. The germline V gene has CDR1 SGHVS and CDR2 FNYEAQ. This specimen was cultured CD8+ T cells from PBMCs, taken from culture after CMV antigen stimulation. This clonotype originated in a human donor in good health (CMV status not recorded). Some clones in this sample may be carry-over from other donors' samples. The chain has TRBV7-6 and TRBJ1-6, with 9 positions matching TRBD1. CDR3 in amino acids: CAGRTGENSPLHF. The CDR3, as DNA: TGTGCCGGGAGGACAGGGGAGAATTCACCCCTCCACTTT.